The present entry profiles one T cell receptor beta chain with its context. Its antigen is not known. This record belongs to a study of vaccination effects on CD4 cells after COVID-19. Study overall: It was two doses of either the BNT162b2 or mRNA-1273 vaccine that participants received. General study findings and limits: Marked clonal contraction of infection- and vaccine-induced clones was seen late after vaccination.

Here immunoSEQ multiplex PCR was the method, and the copy in TCRdb shows in-frame clones only, minus some. This table has tens of thousands of clones, around 81% appearing once. Antigen-specific CD4+ T cells were expanded (with viral peptide pools) by the ViraFEST assay ahead of sequencing. After less than 11 days in culture, the CD4+ T cells were isolated. The CDR3 sequence is 16 residues long. V was shortened by 2 bases and J by 7 bases, with 18 bases between the two germline ends. Per the germline V gene, CDR1 is MNHEY and CDR2 is SVGAGI. The V gene is TRBV6-5, the J gene TRBJ2-1; TRBD1 might be the D (6 bases). This clonotype was sampled from a human donor who received a COVID-19 vaccine. Sequenced here: CD4+ T cells from PBMCs cultured with HCoV-229E spike peptides, sampled before COVID-19 vaccination. For the CDR3, the DNA is TGTGCCAGCAGTTACCCAATAGGACAGTTGAAGAATGAGCAGTTCTTC. It translates to CASSYPIGQLKNEQFF.